These T cell receptor beta chains were read from a single sample in a study of T cells in tumors after PD-1 blockade. Sequencing used immunoSEQ multiplex PCR; TCRdb keeps in-frame clones, though not all of them. The sample yields over 60,000 clones, approximately 79% seen once. The material sequenced was PBMCs, taken after anti-PD-1 treatment. The receptors stem from a human donor with basal cell carcinoma. The CDR3 runs from the conserved cysteine through the conserved F or W. D genes are given only for firm matches. Expanded clones get a size class; other rows say once, few or many, or leave the size out.

>TRBV20-1|-|-|16|TRBJ1-2
CSASGSGDRANYGYTF
TGCAGTGCTAGTGGATCGGGGGATAGGGCTAACTATGGCTACACCTTC
>TRBV2|few|-|12|TRBJ2-5
CATKTVQETQYF
TGTGCCACCAAGACGGTACAAGAGACCCAGTACTTC
>TRBV3-1/TRBV3-2|-|TRBD2|14|TRBJ2-5
CASRDGGSQETQYF
TGTGCCAGCAGGGACGGGGGGTCCCAAGAGACCCAGTACTTC
>TRBV5-4|-|-|16|TRBJ1-2
CASSPRALQGGYGYTF
TGTGCCAGCAGCCCGCGGGCGTTACAGGGCGGGTATGGCTACACCTTC
>TRBV18|-|-|14|TRBJ2-5
CASSPPPLGETQYF
TGTGCCAGCTCACCACCGCCCCTGGGTGAGACCCAGTACTTC
>TRBV5-1|few|TRBD1|16|TRBJ2-2
CASSSGTGVATGELFF
TGCGCCAGCAGCTCCGGGACAGGGGTCGCCACCGGGGAGCTGTTTTTT
>TRBV5-4|once|-|15|TRBJ1-1
CASSLSDNGRTEAFF
TGTGCCAGCAGCTTGTCGGACAACGGGAGGACTGAAGCTTTCTTT
>TRBV5-1|-|TRBD1|16|TRBJ2-2
CASSKGQGLDTGELFF
TGCGCCAGCAGCAAAGGACAGGGCCTCGACACCGGGGAGCTGTTTTTT
>TRBV3-1/TRBV3-2|-|-|12|TRBJ1-1
CASSQSSTEAFF
TGTGCCAGCAGCCAATCCTCCACTGAAGCTTTCTTT
>TRBV2|-|TRBD1|12|TRBJ2-5
CAVRTGQETQYF
TGTGCCGTTAGGACAGGACAAGAGACCCAGTACTTC
>TRBV3-1/TRBV3-2|-|-|16|TRBJ1-6
CASSQEIGRRDSPLHF
TGTGCCAGCAGCCAAGAGATCGGACGGAGAGATTCACCCCTCCACTTT
>TRBV12-3/TRBV12-4|-|-|13|TRBJ2-2
CASRGGGTGELFF
TGTGCCAGCAGAGGAGGGGGCACCGGGGAGCTGTTTTTT
>TRBV6-5|few|TRBD1|14|TRBJ1-1
CASSLTGSNTEAFF
TGTGCCAGCAGTTTGACAGGGAGTAACACTGAAGCTTTCTTT
>TRBV24-1|-|-|12|TRBJ2-7
CATSDSGFRQYF
TGTGCCACCAGTGACTCAGGATTTCGGCAGTACTTC
>TRBV5-1|-|-|17|TRBJ2-3
CASSSDQRPVATDTQYF
TGCGCCAGCAGCTCGGACCAGCGGCCCGTTGCCACAGATACGCAGTATTTT
>TRBV27|-|-|14|TRBJ2-3
CASTRKGITDTQYF
TGTGCCAGCACTCGTAAGGGGATCACAGATACGCAGTATTTT
>TRBV6-6|-|-|15|TRBJ1-2
CASSYSGGQNYGYTF
TGTGCCAGCAGTTACTCCGGCGGACAGAACTATGGCTACACCTTC
>TRBV7-8|-|-|16|TRBJ2-7
CASSLGSAGSPYEQYF
TGTGCCAGCAGCTTAGGGTCGGCAGGGTCTCCCTACGAGCAGTACTTC
>TRBV6-5|-|-|15|TRBJ2-7
CASSYSSRTSYEQYF
TGTGCCAGCAGTTACTCGTCGCGGACCTCCTACGAGCAGTACTTC
>TRBV12-3/TRBV12-4|-|-|13|TRBJ1-5
CASSLIMRQPQHF
TGTGCCAGCAGTTTAATTATGCGGCAGCCCCAGCATTTT
>TRBV23-1|-|TRBD1|16|TRBJ2-5
CASSQYDEGAEETQYF
TGCGCCAGCAGTCAATACGATGAGGGGGCAGAGGAGACCCAGTACTTC
>TRBV12-5|few|-|15|TRBJ1-4
CASAPPTGAQEKLFF
TGTGCTAGTGCCCCTCCCACGGGAGCGCAGGAAAAACTGTTTTTT
>TRBV11-1|-|TRBD2|15|TRBJ2-3
CASSLSGVGPDTQYF
TGTGCCAGCAGCTTAAGCGGGGTAGGCCCAGATACGCAGTATTTT
>TRBV10-3|-|-|16|TRBJ2-1
CAISESGLYSYNEQFF
TGTGCCATCAGTGAGTCCGGGCTCTACTCTTACAATGAGCAGTTCTTC
>TRBV6-2/TRBV6-3|-|-|19|TRBJ2-2
CASSYSTAGAVPNTGELFF
TGTGCCAGCAGTTACTCGACCGCAGGGGCCGTTCCGAACACCGGGGAGCTGTTTTTT
>TRBV7-8|-|TRBD1|14|TRBJ2-7
CASSSRTGSHEQYF
TGTGCCAGCAGCTCTCGGACAGGGTCCCACGAGCAGTACTTC
>TRBV9|-|-|17|TRBJ1-3
CASSTNVKGRTGNTIYF
TGTGCCAGCAGCACTAATGTCAAGGGGAGAACTGGAAACACCATATATTTT
>TRBV3-1/TRBV3-2|-|TRBD1|14|TRBJ1-1
CASRMGTGNTEAFF
TGTGCCAGCAGAATGGGGACAGGGAACACTGAAGCTTTCTTT
>TRBV25-1|-|TRBD1|11|TRBJ1-4
CASSTSGGVFF
TGTGCCAGCAGTACCTCAGGGGGTGTGTTTTTT
>TRBV6-1|few|-|13|TRBJ1-1
CASSDKMNTEAFF
TGTGCCAGCAGTGACAAAATGAACACTGAAGCTTTCTTT
>TRBV19|-|-|14|TRBJ2-7
CASRINPGVGEQYF
TGTGCCAGTAGGATCAATCCAGGGGTAGGTGAGCAGTACTTC
>TRBV2|-|TRBD2|16|TRBJ2-1
CASSERGLAGWNEQFF
TGTGCCAGCAGTGAACGGGGACTAGCGGGGTGGAATGAGCAGTTCTTC
>TRBV6-6|-|-|13|TRBJ1-4
CASSYNLNEKLFF
TGTGCCAGCAGTTATAACCTTAATGAAAAACTGTTTTTT
>TRBV5-1|-|-|15|TRBJ1-1
CASSLQGGLGTEAFF
TGCGCCAGCAGCTTACAGGGCGGTTTGGGCACTGAAGCTTTCTTT
>TRBV18|-|-|13|TRBJ2-7
CASSRDPREEQYF
TGTGCCAGCTCACGGGACCCCAGGGAGGAGCAGTACTTC
>TRBV16|few|-|11|TRBJ1-2
CASRPTDGYTF
TGTGCCAGCAGACCCACGGATGGCTACACCTTC
>TRBV11-1|once|-|14|TRBJ1-4
CASSLGHLGEKLFF
TGTGCCAGCAGCTTAGGTCATCTTGGCGAAAAACTGTTTTTT
>TRBV9|-|-|13|TRBJ1-1
CASSPIAGTEAFF
TGTGCCAGCAGCCCCATAGCGGGAACTGAAGCTTTCTTT
>TRBV3-1/TRBV3-2|-|-|15|TRBJ2-5
CASSQKPRYQETQYF
TGTGCCAGCAGCCAAAAACCTAGGTACCAAGAGACCCAGTACTTC
>TRBV15|-|-|17|TRBJ2-1
CATSRDASGIQYNEQFF
TGTGCCACCAGCAGAGATGCCTCCGGGATACAATACAATGAGCAGTTCTTC
>TRBV3-1/TRBV3-2|-|-|14|TRBJ2-4
CASSQDAQLNIQYF
TGTGCCAGCAGCCAAGACGCACAACTAAACATTCAGTACTTC
>TRBV29-1|once|TRBD2|13|TRBJ2-3
CSGGLAGVDTQYF
TGCAGCGGCGGACTAGCGGGGGTGGATACGCAGTATTTT
>TRBV5-6|few|-|15|TRBJ2-2
CASSLAGYNTGELFF
TGTGCCAGCAGCTTGGCAGGGTATAACACCGGGGAGCTGTTTTTT
>TRBV5-6|-|-|14|TRBJ2-1
CASSRGYSYNEQFF
TGTGCCAGCAGTCGGGGATACTCCTACAATGAGCAGTTCTTC
>TRBV7-2|few|TRBD1|15|TRBJ2-2
CASSPQGADTGELFF
TGTGCCAGCAGCCCACAGGGGGCAGACACCGGGGAGCTGTTTTTT
>TRBV6-5|-|TRBD1|14|TRBJ2-1
CASRQGFNYNEQFF
TGTGCCAGCAGACAGGGGTTTAACTACAATGAGCAGTTCTTC
>TRBV14|-|-|13|TRBJ1-1
CASSQAVGTEAFF
TGTGCCAGCAGCCAAGCCGTGGGGACTGAAGCTTTCTTT
>TRBV30|-|-|17|TRBJ1-5
CAWSGGEGGYSNQPQHF
TGTGCCTGGAGTGGAGGGGAAGGGGGATATAGCAATCAGCCCCAGCATTTT
>TRBV12-5|-|-|16|TRBJ1-2
CASGLVPYGDSNGYTF
TGTGCTAGTGGTTTGGTTCCGTACGGGGATTCGAATGGCTACACCTTC
>TRBV30|few|-|12|TRBJ1-2
CAWSARDIGYTF
TGTGCCTGGAGTGCCCGGGACATCGGCTACACCTTC
>TRBV6-1|once|TRBD2|16|TRBJ2-5
CASSEGLAGGQETQYF
TGTGCCAGCAGTGAGGGACTAGCGGGGGGGCAAGAGACCCAGTACTTC